This is a list of T cell receptor beta chains from one sample in a study of shared T cell receptors in the human thymus. Method: immunoSEQ multiplex PCR; TCRdb's copy keeps in-frame clones and lacks some. This table has 550,000 to 800,000 clones, 80% to 90% appearing once. These records were also assigned to another study, of human thymus T cells.

What was sequenced was thymocytes. The origin of the receptors is a girl under two years old with a congenital heart defect. Each CDR3 is given with its conserved first and last residue. Each record gives: clone size, J gene, D gene, V gene, CDR3 protein, CDR3 DNA. The D gene is left open where the match is weak. Some rows mark clone size as missing; the rest say once, few, many or name a class of expanded clone.

size: .
J: TRBJ1-1
D: .
V: TRBV12-5
CDR3: CASSYRNTEAFF
DNA: TGTGCTAGTAGTTACAGGAACACTGAAGCTTTCTTT

size: .
J: TRBJ1-1
D: .
V: TRBV9
CDR3: CASSVGGGGGTEAFF
DNA: TGTGCCAGCAGCGTAGGGGGAGGGGGGGGCACTGAAGCTTTCTTT

size: .
J: TRBJ1-5
D: .
V: TRBV12-2
CDR3: CASPPGGQPQHF
DNA: TGTGCAAGTCCCCCTGGGGGGCAGCCCCAGCATTTT

size: .
J: TRBJ2-1
D: .
V: TRBV6-1
CDR3: CASSRAGALYNEQFF
DNA: TGTGCCAGCAGCAGGGCGGGGGCGTTGTACAATGAGCAGTTCTTC

size: .
J: TRBJ1-2
D: .
V: TRBV5-8
CDR3: CASEPQGVYYGYTF
DNA: TGTGCCAGCGAGCCGCAGGGTGTTTACTATGGCTACACCTTC

size: .
J: TRBJ1-1
D: .
V: TRBV6-5
CDR3: CASSYSSGINTEAFF
DNA: TGTGCCAGCAGTTACTCATCGGGTATTAACACTGAAGCTTTCTTT

size: .
J: TRBJ2-1
D: TRBD1
V: TRBV7-8
CDR3: CASSSETLDRSSYNEQFF
DNA: TGTGCCAGCAGCTCCGAAACCCTGGACAGGAGCTCCTACAATGAGCAGTTCTTC

size: .
J: TRBJ1-2
D: TRBD1
V: TRBV5-1
CDR3: CASSIPGQGSWGYTF
DNA: TGCGCCAGCAGCATTCCTGGACAGGGGAGTTGGGGCTACACCTTC

size: .
J: TRBJ1-6
D: TRBD1
V: TRBV9
CDR3: CASSVGIGGRVSYNSPLHF
DNA: TGTGCCAGCAGCGTAGGAATAGGGGGCCGCGTTTCGTATAATTCCCCCCTCCACTTT

size: .
J: TRBJ2-1
D: TRBD2
V: TRBV6-1
CDR3: CASSEVLAGGQLYNEQFF
DNA: TGTGCCAGCAGTGAAGTCCTAGCGGGGGGGCAGCTTTACAATGAGCAGTTCTTC

size: .
J: TRBJ1-5
D: .
V: TRBV28
CDR3: CASSLSSGDRNQPQHF
DNA: TGTGCCAGCAGTTTAAGTTCGGGAGATCGCAATCAGCCCCAGCATTTT

size: few
J: TRBJ1-5
D: TRBD1
V: TRBV19
CDR3: CASSIARDRVCCRNQPQHF
DNA: TGTGCCAGTAGTATTGCCCGGGACAGGGTGTGTTGTCGCAATCAGCCCCAGCATTTT

size: .
J: TRBJ2-3
D: TRBD1
V: TRBV5-4
CDR3: CASSSYRGGTDTQYF
DNA: TGTGCCAGCAGCTCCTACAGGGGTGGCACAGATACGCAGTATTTT

size: few
J: TRBJ2-1
D: .
V: TRBV19
CDR3: CASNAAGSIDEQFF
DNA: TGTGCCAGTAATGCGGCAGGGTCTATCGATGAGCAGTTCTTC

size: .
J: TRBJ1-1
D: .
V: TRBV9
CDR3: CASSKRQVMNTEAFF
DNA: TGTGCCAGCAGCAAACGACAGGTGATGAACACTGAAGCTTTCTTT

size: .
J: TRBJ2-7
D: .
V: TRBV9
CDR3: CASSVAREGRSYEQYF
DNA: TGTGCCAGCAGCGTAGCTCGGGAAGGGAGATCCTACGAGCAGTACTTC

size: once
J: TRBJ2-1
D: TRBD2
V: TRBV4-1
CDR3: CASSLLLAGGLGGEQFF
DNA: TGCGCCAGCAGCCTACTCTTAGCGGGGGGGCTTGGGGGTGAGCAGTTCTTC

size: .
J: TRBJ1-1
D: .
V: TRBV6-5
CDR3: CASSYSGRQDQTEAFF
DNA: TGTGCCAGCAGTTACTCAGGGCGACAGGATCAGACTGAAGCTTTCTTT

size: .
J: TRBJ1-3
D: .
V: TRBV27
CDR3: CASTLCGDYSGNTIYF
DNA: TGTGCCAGCACCTTATGTGGGGACTACTCTGGAAACACCATATATTTT

size: few
J: TRBJ2-7
D: TRBD1
V: TRBV5-6
CDR3: CASSLGQGHIYEQYF
DNA: TGTGCCAGCAGCTTGGGACAGGGTCATATCTACGAGCAGTACTTC

size: .
J: TRBJ2-7
D: .
V: TRBV2
CDR3: CATRRPTYQLRFQYF
DNA: TGTGCCACCCGCCGGCCCACATACCAACTACGTTTCCAGTACTTC

size: .
J: TRBJ2-5
D: TRBD2
V: TRBV11-2
CDR3: CASSLPTSEETQYF
DNA: TGTGCCAGCAGCTTACCTACTAGCGAGGAGACCCAGTACTTC

size: .
J: TRBJ2-5
D: .
V: TRBV5-1
CDR3: CASSLVPTVEETQYF
DNA: TGCGCCAGCAGCTTGGTCCCGACAGTTGAAGAGACCCAGTACTTC

size: .
J: TRBJ1-1
D: .
V: TRBV5-1
CDR3: CASSLSGRASDTEAFF
DNA: TGCGCCAGCAGCTTGTCAGGGAGGGCTTCTGACACTGAAGCTTTCTTT

size: .
J: TRBJ1-2
D: .
V: TRBV5-6
CDR3: CASSARGHPNYGYTF
DNA: TGTGCCAGCAGCGCGCGAGGACACCCAAACTATGGCTACACCTTC

size: .
J: TRBJ1-6
D: .
V: TRBV5-1
CDR3: CASSLTPPGTTSPLHF
DNA: TGCGCCAGCAGCCTAACCCCCCCCGGGACAACTTCACCCCTCCACTTT

size: .
J: TRBJ2-7
D: .
V: TRBV4-3
CDR3: CASSQESGVTPYEQYF
DNA: TGCGCCAGCAGCCAAGAATCCGGGGTCACCCCCTACGAGCAGTACTTC

size: few
J: TRBJ2-4
D: .
V: TRBV18
CDR3: CASSPRQRSHLLPKTSLAKNIQYF
DNA: TGTGCCAGCTCACCGCGTCAGCGATCCCACCTCCTGCCCAAAACGTCGCTAGCCAAAAACATTCAGTACTTC

size: .
J: TRBJ2-7
D: TRBD1
V: TRBV28
CDR3: CASSSSPHWVGGISYEQYF
DNA: TGTGCCAGCAGTTCCTCCCCCCATTGGGTAGGGGGCATCTCCTACGAGCAGTACTTC

size: once
J: TRBJ1-1
D: TRBD1
V: TRBV20-1
CDR3: CSDRGTEAFF
DNA: TGCAGTGACAGGGGCACTGAAGCTTTCTTT

size: .
J: TRBJ1-6
D: .
V: TRBV27
CDR3: CASSPTGFNSPLHF
DNA: TGTGCCAGCAGTCCAACAGGATTTAATTCACCCCTCCACTTT

size: .
J: TRBJ2-5
D: TRBD1
V: TRBV5-5
CDR3: CASSQGGQGQETQYF
DNA: TGTGCCAGCAGCCAAGGGGGACAGGGACAAGAGACCCAGTACTTC

size: .
J: TRBJ2-3
D: .
V: TRBV2
CDR3: CASNTIGTDTQYF
DNA: TGTGCCAGCAATACTATCGGAACAGATACGCAGTATTTT

size: .
J: TRBJ2-7
D: .
V: TRBV2
CDR3: CASRVSWFSSYEQYF
DNA: TGTGCCAGCAGGGTTAGCTGGTTCAGCTCCTACGAGCAGTACTTC

size: .
J: TRBJ1-1
D: .
V: TRBV6-1
CDR3: CASRTRGAEAFF
DNA: TGTGCCAGCAGGACAAGGGGCGCTGAAGCTTTCTTT

size: .
J: TRBJ1-3
D: TRBD1
V: TRBV6-5
CDR3: CASSKYRGRNTIYF
DNA: TGTGCCAGCAGCAAATACAGGGGGAGAAACACCATATATTTT

size: .
J: TRBJ1-3
D: .
V: TRBV5-1
CDR3: CASSGGDRHSGNTIYF
DNA: TGCGCCAGCAGCGGGGGGGACCGACATTCCGGAAACACCATATATTTT

size: .
J: TRBJ1-5
D: .
V: TRBV5-1
CDR3: CASGSGDQPQHF
DNA: TGCGCCAGCGGGTCAGGCGACCAGCCCCAGCATTTT

size: .
J: TRBJ2-5
D: .
V: TRBV7-3
CDR3: CASSLKGDLPWETQYF
DNA: TGTGCCAGCAGCTTAAAGGGGGACCTCCCTTGGGAGACCCAGTACTTC

size: .
J: TRBJ2-6
D: TRBD1
V: TRBV15
CDR3: CATSLGRGLSGANVLTF
DNA: TGTGCCACCAGCCTCGGCAGGGGGCTCTCTGGGGCCAACGTCCTGACTTTC

size: .
J: TRBJ1-1
D: .
V: TRBV28
CDR3: CASSLILGGTEAFF
DNA: TGTGCCAGCAGTTTAATTCTAGGGGGCACTGAAGCTTTCTTT

size: .
J: TRBJ2-5
D: TRBD2
V: TRBV11-2
CDR3: CASSGGTRSQETQYF
DNA: TGTGCCAGCAGCGGCGGGACTAGATCGCAAGAGACCCAGTACTTC

size: .
J: TRBJ1-5
D: .
V: TRBV2
CDR3: CASSERGSDNQPQHF
DNA: TGTGCCAGCAGTGAAAGGGGGTCAGACAATCAGCCCCAGCATTTT

size: .
J: TRBJ2-7
D: TRBD1
V: TRBV28
CDR3: CASSLGQGGNEQYF
DNA: TGTGCCAGCAGCCTGGGACAGGGAGGGAACGAGCAGTACTTC

size: .
J: TRBJ2-4
D: .
V: TRBV5-6
CDR3: CASSPTYLAKNIQYF
DNA: TGTGCCAGCAGCCCCACTTATTTAGCCAAAAACATTCAGTACTTC

size: .
J: TRBJ1-2
D: .
V: TRBV12-5
CDR3: CASGLGRRLDGYTF
DNA: TGTGCTAGTGGTTTGGGACGGAGGCTCGATGGCTACACCTTC

size: .
J: TRBJ1-2
D: .
V: TRBV12-5
CDR3: CASGFPTGGYTF
DNA: TGTGCTAGTGGTTTCCCCACGGGGGGCTACACCTTC

size: .
J: TRBJ1-1
D: .
V: TRBV7-2
CDR3: CASSLDPANRENTEAFF
DNA: TGTGCCAGCAGCTTAGACCCGGCGAACAGGGAGAACACTGAAGCTTTCTTT

size: .
J: TRBJ1-1
D: .
V: TRBV6-1
CDR3: CASSEQGTTEAFF
DNA: TGTGCCAGCAGTGAACAGGGGACCACTGAAGCTTTCTTT

size: .
J: TRBJ2-2
D: .
V: TRBV5-1
CDR3: CASRSQENTGELFF
DNA: TGCGCCAGCCGAAGTCAGGAGAACACCGGGGAGCTGTTTTTT

size: .
J: TRBJ1-2
D: TRBD1
V: TRBV11-2
CDR3: CASSSPGRGQRYGYTF
DNA: TGTGCCAGCAGCTCACCTGGTAGGGGACAGCGCTATGGCTACACCTTC

size: .
J: TRBJ2-7
D: .
V: TRBV19
CDR3: CASSRGGGEQYF
DNA: TGTGCCAGTAGCCGCGGCGGTGGCGAGCAGTACTTC

size: .
J: TRBJ1-5
D: .
V: TRBV7-2
CDR3: CASSRVGGTTSNSNQPQHF
DNA: TGTGCCAGCAGCCGAGTGGGAGGAACGACATCAAATAGCAATCAGCCCCAGCATTTT

size: .
J: TRBJ1-2
D: .
V: TRBV19
CDR3: CASHLSMGATYGYTF
DNA: TGTGCCAGCCACTTAAGCATGGGGGCCACCTATGGCTACACCTTC

size: few
J: TRBJ2-2
D: TRBD2
V: TRBV27
CDR3: CASLPRTRYTGELFF
DNA: TGTGCCAGCCTCCCCAGGACTAGGTACACCGGGGAGCTGTTTTTT

size: .
J: TRBJ2-3
D: TRBD2
V: TRBV7-6
CDR3: CASSLVAGGYTDTQYF
DNA: TGTGCCAGCAGCTTAGTCGCGGGGGGTTACACAGATACGCAGTATTTT